Below, 4 T cell receptor beta chains from the same sample are listed, as sequenced in a study of blood T cell repertoires in COVID-19. Measured with immunoSEQ multiplex PCR; TCRdb has only the in-frame clones, and not every one. This repertoire shows more than 400,000 clones, less than 95% found once; its top ten account for less than 0.75%. The sample was PBMCs or T cells enriched from blood (not recorded which). The receptors originated from a young man who had recovered from COVID-19.

V is TRBV7-9 and J is TRBJ2-3, with TRBD2 as a possible D gene (6 bases). Germline CDR1 SEHNR, CDR2 FQNEAQ (reference sequence). V was shortened by 4 bases and J by 10 bases, with 15 bases between the two germline ends. The length of the CDR3 is 13 residues. CDR3 residues: CASSWRAARSQYF. For the CDR3, the DNA is TGTGCCAGCAGCTGGAGGGCCGCACGATCGCAGTATTTT.

V and J are TRBV3-1 (or the pseudogene TRBV3-2) and TRBJ2-5, with 7 bases fitting TRBD2. The CDR3 consists of 13 residues. Germline V gives CDR1 LGHDT, CDR2 YNNKEL (reference sequence). J was trimmed by 3 bases and V by 3 bases; bases with no gene match: 1. This chain's CDR3 is CASSHGGKETQYF. In nucleotides, the CDR3 is TGTGCCAGCAGCCACGGGGGGAAAGAGACCCAGTACTTC.

CDR3: CASSIFGGQVYNEQFF. The DNA of the CDR3 is TGTGCCAGTAGTATCTTCGGGGGACAGGTTTACAATGAGCAGTTCTTC. The V and J genes are TRBV19 and TRBJ2-1, with 8 nucleotides matching TRBD1. Germline V gene data show CDR1 as LNHDA and CDR2 as SQIVND (reference sequence). V lost 3 bases and J lost 4; bases outside the gene matches: 8. CDR3 length equals 16 residues.

The chain has TRBV14 and TRBJ1-6; possible D gene TRBD1, 5 bases. V was pared by 5 bases and J by 7 bases, with 21 bases between. There are 17 residues in the CDR3. CDR1 is SGHDN and CDR2 is FVKESK in the germline V gene. CDR3 amino acids: CASSRGNIGGWNSPLHF. The CDR3, as DNA: TGTGCCAGCAGCAGAGGAAACATCGGGGGTTGGAATTCACCCCTCCACTTT.